This T cell receptor beta chain was retrieved from a study of blood T cells in healthy people across ages. Findings and caveats of the study: The unsorted PBMCs prevented any conclusive comparison of naive versus antigen-experienced cells.

Together with a sample-barcoded 5' primer, a J-beta primer mix was included in a second PCR lasting 7 to 11 cycles. Through a template-switch adaptor with 12 random nucleotides, each cDNA molecule received a tag. There were at least 2.5 million CDR3-containing paired-end reads obtained from each sample. In TCRdb, the 5' RACE reads were re-called with MiXCR into one record per CDR3 protein. The sample has some 750,000 distinct CDR3 sequences, 22% seen once. Donors ranged from roughly 6 to 90 years old and were healthy Caucasians in Russia. Losses at the gene ends were 6 bases for V and 4 bases for J; bases not matched to a gene: 15. The CDR3 spans 20 residues. The germline V gene has CDR1 ENHRY and CDR2 SYGVKD. As concerns this clonotype: Its antigen is unidentified.

V and J are TRBV10-3 and TRBJ2-1, with 16 bases lining up with TRBD2. The specimen sequenced was blood. This receptor was identified in a man between 65 and 85 years old in good health. This CDR3 reads CAISTDPGLAGGLSYNEQFF. For the CDR3, the DNA is TGTGCCATCAGCACTGACCCGGGACTAGCGGGGGGGCTTTCATACAATGAGCAGTTCTTC.